The present T cell receptor beta chain was sequenced within a study of T cell responses to AZD1222 COVID-19 vaccine. Findings and caveats of the study: Only after the peak T cell response were repertoires sampled. Females made up more of the donors, who were largely white British, and clonal diversity may have come out too low. Spike was spanned by vaccine-associated CD4 TCRs, which were dominant at 160-218 and 743-854.

The CDR3 extends over 16 amino acids. V was clipped by 4 bases and J by 4 bases; unmatched bases: 7. Germline V gives CDR1 SGHVS, CDR2 FNYEAQ. TCRdb's table, derived via immunoSEQ multiplex PCR, lists solely in-frame clones and lacks some. The table has 96,000 or so clones, approximately 87% seen once. On this clone: Its cognate antigen is unknown.

This TCR derives from an adult in good health. The sequences come from peripheral blood, collected on day 0 of AZD1222 vaccination. The chain carries TRBV7-6 and TRBJ1-5; 10 nucleotides agree with TRBD1. CDR3 coding DNA: TGTGCCAGCAGCTCCCACCGGGACAGGGGAAATCAGCCCCAGCATTTT. Protein product: CASSSHRDRGNQPQHF.